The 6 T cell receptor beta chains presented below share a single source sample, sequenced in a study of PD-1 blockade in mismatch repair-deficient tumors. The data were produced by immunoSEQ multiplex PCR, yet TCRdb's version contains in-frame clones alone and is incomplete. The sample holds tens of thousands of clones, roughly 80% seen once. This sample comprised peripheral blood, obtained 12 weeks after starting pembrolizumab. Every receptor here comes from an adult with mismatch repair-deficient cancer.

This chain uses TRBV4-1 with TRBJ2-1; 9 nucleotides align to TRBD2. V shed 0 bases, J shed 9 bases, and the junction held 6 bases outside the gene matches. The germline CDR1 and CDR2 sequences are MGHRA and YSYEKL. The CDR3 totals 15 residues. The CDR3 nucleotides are TGCGCCAGCAGCCAAGAGTGGATAGCGGGAGCTGAGCAGTTCTTC. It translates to CASSQEWIAGAEQFF.

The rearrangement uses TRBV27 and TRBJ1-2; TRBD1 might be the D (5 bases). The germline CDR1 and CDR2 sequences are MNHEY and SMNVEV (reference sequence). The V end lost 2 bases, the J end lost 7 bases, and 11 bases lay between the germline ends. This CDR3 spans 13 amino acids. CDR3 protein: CASSLTGGGGYTF. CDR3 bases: TGTGCCAGCAGTTTAACCGGGGGGGGTGGCTACACCTTC.

The CDR3 sequence: CASSFWTSGFQETQYF. DNA of the CDR3: TGTGCCAGCAGCTTTTGGACTAGCGGGTTCCAAGAGACCCAGTACTTC. J is TRBJ2-5 and V is TRBV7-8, with 11 nucleotides matching TRBD2. Germline CDR1 and CDR2: SGHVS and FQNEAQ. This CDR3 is 16 amino acids long. V lost 3 bases to trimming and J lost 1 base; unmatched junction nucleotides: 4.

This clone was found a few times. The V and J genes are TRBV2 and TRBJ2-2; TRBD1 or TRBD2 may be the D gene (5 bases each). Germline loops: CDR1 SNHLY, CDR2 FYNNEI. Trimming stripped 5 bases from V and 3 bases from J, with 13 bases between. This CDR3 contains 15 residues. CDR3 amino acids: CASSTGTTDTGELFF. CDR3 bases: TGTGCCAGCAGTACCGGGACGACAGACACCGGGGAGCTGTTTTTT. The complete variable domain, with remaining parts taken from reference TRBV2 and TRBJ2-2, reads EPEVTQTPSHQVTQMGQEVILRCVPISNHLYFYWYRQILGQKVEFLVSFYNNEISEKSEIFDDQFSVERPDGSNFTLKIRSTKLEDSAMYFCASSTGTTDTGELFFGEGSRLTVL.

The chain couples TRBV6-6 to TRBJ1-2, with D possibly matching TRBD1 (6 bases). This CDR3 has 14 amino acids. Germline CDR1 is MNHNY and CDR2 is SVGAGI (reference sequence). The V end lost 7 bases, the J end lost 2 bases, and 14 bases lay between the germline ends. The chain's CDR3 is CASKKQGQNYGYTF. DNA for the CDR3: TGTGCCAGCAAGAAACAGGGACAAAACTATGGCTACACCTTC.

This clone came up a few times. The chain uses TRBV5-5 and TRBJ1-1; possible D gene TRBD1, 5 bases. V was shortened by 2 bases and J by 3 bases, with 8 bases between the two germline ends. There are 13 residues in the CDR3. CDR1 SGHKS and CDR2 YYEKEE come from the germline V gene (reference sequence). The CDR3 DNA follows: TGTGCCAGCAGCTTAGGGGCGTACACTGAAGCTTTCTTT. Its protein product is CASSLGAYTEAFF.